The clone carrying this T cell receptor (beta chain) has just a few counts. CDR1 and CDR2 from the germline V gene are MNHEY and SMNVEV (reference sequence). CDR3 length equals 16 residues. Trimming took 2 bases from V and 2 from J; bases not matched to a gene: 7. The data were taken from a study of T-cell memory formation after mild COVID-19. Using its own MiXCR run on the 5' RACE reads, TCRdb lists one record per CDR3 protein. The table lists about 500,000 distinct CDR3 sequences, roughly 22% of them singletons. Source material: PBMCs or a T cell subset sorted from them (not recorded which). The V gene is TRBV27, the J gene TRBJ2-3; 7 bases match TRBD2. The sequence was obtained from an adult woman who had mild COVID-19 (a few samples of this study predate the infection). Cell type and time point are not known. The CDR3 DNA is TGTGCCAGCAGTTTAACCGCTAGCGGATACACAGATACGCAGTATTTT. Its translation: CASSLTASGYTDTQYF.